Given below is one T cell receptor beta chain in context. This clonotype was seen repeatedly, ten times or more. The antigen it recognizes is unknown. Base qualities were left out, and no much larger clone turns up one base away. The receptor library was made with 5' RACE. Reads for this sample came from a NextSeq 500. To allow correction of PCR and sequencing errors, the TCR library protocol tagged every TCR cDNA molecule with a unique molecular identifier. Processing in the source paper ran as follows. TCR identification, UMI-based error correction and CDR3 extraction were all carried out with Decombinator tools. TCRs above a frequency of 2 per 1,000, corresponding to the top 1% of the tumor frequency distribution, were defined as expanded. Renyi diversity was calculated using the R vegan package after each repertoire was subsampled 100 times to 5,000 TCRs. CDR3 similarity networks were built from amino acid triplet string-kernel similarity, with CDR3s being connected when pairwise similarity was above 0.82. The public reads were reprocessed in TCRdb via fastp at Q25 and MiXCR, keeping in-frame beta chains. Merged by CDR3 protein, the rows form single entries marked with the most common genes and DNA. TCRdb's processing, not the study's, gives the V and J calls here. Present in this sample are under 15,000 distinct CDR3 sequences, approximately 3.5% of which were seen just once. Roughly 45% of the sample is taken by the ten largest.

The time point label, read with the paper, signifies: sample taken at primary tumor resection. The donors were 72 patients from the lung TRACERx cohort who had early-stage, untreated non-small cell lung cancer. For TCR sequencing, whole RNA was extracted from tumor and nontumor lung tissue, or from cryopreserved PBMC samples, and no cell sorting was done. Only patients for whom sufficient RNA was available from at least two tumor regions were selected for TCR sequencing. The cysteine opens and the phenylalanine closes a CDR3 of 15 amino acids. The retained sequence is limited to the CDR3, 45 bases, with the frame set at the first base. Trimming removed 2 bases from V and 6 bases from J, leaving 17 bases between the germline ends. Sequences MNHNS (CDR1) and SASEGT (CDR2) are obtained from the germline V gene. The sample originates from a study of spatial heterogeneity in lung cancer (dated by TCRdb to the late 2010s). Regarding the complete study: Beta-chain transcripts were consistently detected in greater numbers than alpha-chain transcripts, which likely reflects a higher abundance of beta-chain transcripts. Both alpha and beta chains were TCR-sequenced in samples taken at surgery, namely 220 tumor regions, 62 to 70 matched nontumor lung samples and approximately 58 PBMC samples. In the raw uncorrected reads, each unique combination of TCR and UMI appeared more than ten times on average. The study linked features of the TCR repertoire to counts of nonsynonymous mutations, which were determined by whole-exome sequencing of tumor tissue. The study quantitatively compared TCR alpha and beta repertoires across multiple tumor regions, matched nontumor lung and blood in non-small cell lung cancer.

Overall study outcomes, separate from this receptor: Ubiquitous expanded tumor TCRs were detected in blood more often at tumor resection than at routine follow-up. Additional single-cell paired TCR alpha and beta sequencing was considered necessary to confirm, at a functional level, the hypothesis that regional TCRs recognize regional mutations.

The sequence joins TRBV6-1 to TRBJ2-7; matching of 6 bases hints at TRBD1 as the D gene. The material was PBMCs, obtained at surgery. The TCR originated in a male donor with early-stage non-small cell lung cancer. The CDR3 protein: CASSEYAPAGVEQYF. The DNA is as follows: TGTGCCAGCAGTGAATATGCCCCCGCAGGGGTCGAGCAGTACTTC.